A single T cell receptor (beta chain) is shown here with its context. Its antigen remains unknown. This record comes from a study of cytomegalovirus exposure and HLA in healthy donors. Whole-study results and caveats: The authors enumerated over 150 TCR beta chains as linked to cytomegalovirus. Using a false discovery rate of 0.05, a later analysis showed that around 16,000 TCR beta sequences were associated with HLA alleles. CMV serostatus was the only immune exposure information that was available.

As for the donors, each was a healthy bone marrow donor. V was shortened by 4 bases and J by 8 bases, with 11 bases between the two germline ends. There are 12 residues in the CDR3. CDR1 is SGHAT and CDR2 is FQDESV in the germline V gene (reference sequence). Both 60 Vbeta primers and 13 Jbeta primers went into the PCR. Here immunoSEQ multiplex PCR was the method, and the copy in TCRdb shows in-frame clones only, minus some. The table for this sample gives 100,000 to 150,000 clones. The sequence was collected from a man in his forties in good health and CMV-seronegative. The rearrangement joins TRBV11-1 to TRBJ1-2, with D possibly TRBD1 on 6 matching bases. Sequencing used PBMCs. The CDR3 sequence: CASSWSGDGYTF. The CDR3 DNA reads TGTGCCAGCAGCTGGTCAGGGGACGGCTACACCTTC.